The next 23 T cell receptor beta chains were all read from a single sample in a study of T cell changes during pregnancy in multiple sclerosis. The repertoire was sequenced with immunoSEQ multiplex PCR; TCRdb's copy has only in-frame clones and lacks some. The sample records about 40,000 clones, 80% to 95% being singletons. The material sequenced was CD4+ T cells from peripheral blood mononuclear cells, taken in the third trimester of pregnancy. These receptors all stem from a female donor with multiple sclerosis, enrolled in a pregnancy study.

This sequence joins TRBV4-3 and TRBJ2-2; 7 nucleotides match TRBD1. This CDR3 is 17 amino acids long. The V and J ends lost 1 base and 1 base, in that order; junction bases with no gene match: 6. Germline loops: CDR1 LGHNA, CDR2 YSLEER. The DNA for the CDR3 is TGCGCCAGCAGCCAAGCGGGACAGTCCTTGAACACCGGGGAGCTGTTTTTT. Translation: CASSQAGQSLNTGELFF.

This clone was seen more than once but under ten times. This chain uses TRBV6-1 with TRBJ1-1; D call uncertain. This CDR3 region has 13 residues. V lost 2 bases and J 6 bases, leaving 10 bases between the germline ends. Germline lookup yields CDR1 MNHNS and CDR2 SASEGT. For the CDR3, the DNA is TGTGCCAGCAGTGAATGGTCAGAGGCTGAAGCTTTCTTT. It translates to CASSEWSEAEAFF.

This clone was seen just once. The chain employs TRBV18 and TRBJ2-7, with TRBD1 matching over 7 bases. The length of the CDR3 is 12 residues. Germline V gene lookup returns CDR1 KGHSH and CDR2 LQKENI. Losses at the gene ends were 3 bases for V and 8 bases for J; bases not matched to a gene: 4. The CDR3 DNA is TGTGCCAGCTCACCGGACAGGTACCAGCAGTACTTC. This encodes CASSPDRYQQYF.

The chain employs TRBV30 and TRBJ2-3; tentatively, D is TRBD2 (5 bases). The CDR3 is made up of 13 amino acids. Germline V gene data show CDR1 as GTSNPN and CDR2 as SVGIG (reference sequence). Between the trimmed V and J ends, which lost 4 bases and 5 bases, there was a span of 13 bases. As DNA, the CDR3 is TGTGCCTGGATGAAGGACTCCGAAGATACGCAGTATTTT. Its translation: CAWMKDSEDTQYF.

The V and J genes are TRBV7-9 and TRBJ2-3; D ambiguous. The CDR3 is made up of 14 amino acids. Germline values: CDR1 SEHNR, CDR2 FQNEAQ (reference sequence). The ends were cut back, 7 bases at V and 2 bases at J, with 13 bases in the middle. The CDR3 DNA is TGTGCCAGCAAAGTTAGATTCAACACAGATACGCAGTATTTT. It encodes CASKVRFNTDTQYF.

The J gene is TRBJ2-3, the V gene TRBV11-2; D possibly corresponds to TRBD2 (5 bases). The CDR3 is made up of 15 amino acids. V was trimmed by 5 bases and J by 4 bases, leaving 16 bases between them. Germline V gene lookup returns CDR1 SGHAT and CDR2 FQNNGV. CDR3 protein: CASSAPGIGPDTQYF. DNA for the CDR3: TGTGCCAGCAGCGCGCCGGGAATAGGCCCAGATACGCAGTATTTT.

The genes are TRBV18 and TRBJ1-2; 8 bases are a match to TRBD1. This CDR3 contains 14 residues. Trimming at V came to 1 base and at J to 12 bases, leaving 10 bases not matched to a gene. Germline assignment: CDR1 KGHSH and CDR2 LQKENI. The CDR3 spells CASSPQAGGAGNTF. In DNA, the CDR3 is TGTGCCAGCTCACCACAGGCAGGGGGCGCGGGGAACACCTTC.

This chain connects TRBV29-1 to TRBJ1-2, with D unclear. Trimming left V 6 bases short and J 1 base short, with 6 bases between. The CDR3 extends over 11 amino acids. Germline V gene sequence: CDR1 SQVTM, CDR2 ANQGSEA. The CDR3 spells CSVQVNYGYTF. As DNA, the CDR3 is TGCAGCGTCCAGGTTAACTATGGCTACACCTTC.

This chain connects TRBV5-1 to TRBJ2-1, with 11 bases matching TRBD2. V lost 4 bases and J lost 0; bases outside the gene matches: 3. The CDR3 consists of 16 residues. Per the germline V gene, CDR1 is SGHRS and CDR2 is YFSETQ. CDR3 in DNA: TGCGCCAGCAGCCCAACTAGCGGGAGCTCCTACAATGAGCAGTTCTTC. This translates into CASSPTSGSSYNEQFF.

This clone was observed a handful of times. This chain links TRBV2 with TRBJ1-2; D possibly corresponds to TRBD1 (6 bases). Trimming took off 3 bases at V and 4 bases at J, with 12 bases between the two ends. The CDR3 runs 14 residues. Germline lookup yields CDR1 SNHLY and CDR2 FYNNEI. The CDR3 loop is CASSDRGAFYGYTF. DNA of the CDR3: TGTGCCAGCAGTGATCGGGGGGCCTTCTATGGCTACACCTTC.

This sequence joins TRBV6-1 and TRBJ1-5; the D gene is possibly TRBD1 (5 bases). Germline CDR1 MNHNS, CDR2 SASEGT. The CDR3 has 14 amino acids. Trimming cost V 7 bases and J 1 base, with 11 bases left between them. The CDR3 protein is CASNIGGSNQPQHF. CDR3 nucleotide sequence: TGTGCCAGCAATATCGGGGGGAGCAATCAGCCCCAGCATTTT.

This clone is medium-sized by share. This chain links TRBV4-1 with TRBJ2-1; D is uncertain. Germline loops: CDR1 MGHRA, CDR2 YSYEKL. V lost 0 bases and J lost 5, with 14 bases in between. CDR3 length equals 16 residues. This CDR3 reads CASSQDGSTNNNEQFF. For the CDR3, the DNA is TGCGCCAGCAGCCAAGATGGCTCAACTAACAACAATGAGCAGTTCTTC.

The V call is TRBV10-1, the J call TRBJ1-5, with 9 nucleotides matching TRBD1. This CDR3 contains 17 residues. In germline, CDR1 is WNHNN, CDR2 SYGVQD (reference sequence). Unmatched junction bases numbered 10, after V lost 6 bases and J lost 1 base. CDR3 loop: CASRVPGQGGSNQPQHF. In nucleotides, the CDR3 is TGCGCCAGCAGAGTCCCGGGACAGGGCGGGAGCAATCAGCCCCAGCATTTT.

The rearrangement joins TRBV5-1 to TRBJ1-1, with 8 bases matching TRBD1. The CDR3 totals 16 residues. With 0 bases clipped from V and 4 bases from J, the junction kept 8 bases outside the gene matches. Per germline, CDR1 SGHRS and CDR2 YFSETQ. As DNA, the CDR3 is TGCGCCAGCAGCTTGGCCGGACAGGGAGAGGCCACTGAAGCTTTCTTT. It codes for CASSLAGQGEATEAFF.

Written as DNA, the CDR3 is TGTGCCAGCTCACCACCCGGCGGGACAGGTCACGAAAAACTGTTTTTT. It yields the protein CASSPPGGTGHEKLFF. J is TRBJ1-4 and V is TRBV18; 8 bases match TRBD1. In germline, CDR1 is KGHSH, CDR2 LQKENI. The CDR3 runs 16 residues. Trimming cost V 0 bases and J 8 bases; bases outside gene matches: 8.

The chain links TRBV21-1 to TRBJ1-5; the D segment call TRBD1 is taken from the table without a DNA check. TRBV21-1 is a pseudogene segment. The CDR3 consists of 16 residues. CDR3 DNA: TGTGCCAGCAGCAAAGACCGGGACAGGGGTGATCAGCCCCAGCATTTT. It is translated as CASSKDRDRGDQPQHF.

This clone was seen a single time. This chain links TRBV6-1 with TRBJ1-5; 7 nucleotides align to TRBD1. The CDR3 totals 14 residues. In germline, CDR1 is MNHNS, CDR2 SASEGT. V lost 7 bases, J lost 3 bases, and 6 bases stayed unmatched. The CDR3 DNA sequence: TGTGCCAGCATCCGGGACAGCCCCAATCAGCCCCAGCATTTT. Amino acids: CASIRDSPNQPQHF.

The J gene is TRBJ1-2, the V gene TRBV30; D is unresolved. The CDR3 spans 15 residues. The germline V and J ends were trimmed by 0 bases and 2 bases, with 13 bases remaining between them. In germline, CDR1 is GTSNPN, CDR2 SVGIG (reference sequence). This chain's CDR3 is CAWSVNNRQNYGYTF. The DNA for the CDR3 is TGTGCCTGGAGTGTAAATAACAGACAAAACTATGGCTACACCTTC.

The rearrangement uses TRBV2 and TRBJ1-5, with a tentative D call TRBD1 (6 bases). Trimming took 1 base from V and 0 from J, leaving 10 bases between them. CDR1 is SNHLY, CDR2 FYNNEI, per germline. CDR3 length: 16 residues. In DNA form, the CDR3 reads TGTGCCAGCAGTGAAGGCGGGGGGCCTAGCAATCAGCCCCAGCATTTT. Protein: CASSEGGGPSNQPQHF.

V usage is TRBV28 and J usage is TRBJ2-2; 7 positions agree with TRBD2. There are 14 residues in the CDR3. V was clipped by 5 bases and J by 6 bases; unmatched bases: 6. Germline CDR1 is MDHEN and CDR2 is SYDVKM. Here the CDR3 reads CASSPRLAAGELFF. The CDR3 DNA sequence: TGTGCCAGCAGTCCCCGACTAGCTGCCGGGGAGCTGTTTTTT.

This chain connects TRBV6-1 to TRBJ2-1; 7 nucleotides line up with TRBD2. The ends lost 8 bases at V and 9 bases at J; junction bases unmatched: 16. CDR3 length equals 15 residues. From germline, CDR1 is MNHNS and CDR2 SASEGT. Here the CDR3 reads CASSYEKRETAEQFF. In DNA, the CDR3 is TGTGCCAGCTCTTACGAAAAGCGGGAAACGGCTGAGCAGTTCTTC.

V and J are TRBV19 and TRBJ1-2; D remains unclear. CDR1 and CDR2 (germline): LNHDA, SQIVND (reference sequence). CDR3 size: 16 residues. V lost 3 bases and J lost 2, with 16 bases in between. The CDR3 DNA reads as TGTGCCAGTAGTATCCCTTCCGCTACCAACAACTATGGCTACACCTTC. Amino acid sequence: CASSIPSATNNYGYTF. Full variable domain (missing parts from reference TRBV19 and TRBJ1-2): DGGITQSPKYLFRKEGQNVTLSCEQNLNHDAMYWYRQDPGQGLRLIYYSQIVNDFQKGDIAEGYSVSREKKESFPLTVTSAQKNPTAFYLCASSIPSATNNYGYTFGSGTRLTVV.

V usage is TRBV5-1 and J usage is TRBJ2-1; D might be TRBD1 (6 bases). The CDR3 is 18 residues long. CDR1 is SGHRS and CDR2 is YFSETQ in the germline V gene. V was pared by 1 base and J by 0 bases, with 17 bases between. The CDR3 region is CASSLTIQGSGSYNEQFF. The DNA for the CDR3 is TGCGCCAGCAGCTTGACAATACAGGGATCAGGCTCCTACAATGAGCAGTTCTTC.